The clone carrying this TCR beta chain appeared many times. The data derive from a study of neurological immune-mediated disorders. The cDNA was synthesized by 5'RACE incorporating 10-nucleotide random UMIs. Using its own MiXCR run on the 5' RACE reads, TCRdb lists one record per CDR3 protein. The data contain roughly 80,000 distinct CDR3 sequences, roughly 9.5% of them singletons. The CDR3 length is 15 residues. With 0 bases removed from V and 0 bases from J, the gap between germline ends came to 9 bases. Germline V lookup: CDR1 LNHNV, CDR2 YYDKDF (reference sequence). The sample comprised PBMCs. V usage is TRBV15 and J usage is TRBJ2-7, with D possibly matching TRBD1 (5 bases). The receptor comes from a man in his fifties or sixties in good health. The CDR3 is CATSRDQGGSYEQYF. CDR3 bases: TGTGCCACCAGCAGAGATCAGGGCGGCTCCTACGAGCAGTACTTC.